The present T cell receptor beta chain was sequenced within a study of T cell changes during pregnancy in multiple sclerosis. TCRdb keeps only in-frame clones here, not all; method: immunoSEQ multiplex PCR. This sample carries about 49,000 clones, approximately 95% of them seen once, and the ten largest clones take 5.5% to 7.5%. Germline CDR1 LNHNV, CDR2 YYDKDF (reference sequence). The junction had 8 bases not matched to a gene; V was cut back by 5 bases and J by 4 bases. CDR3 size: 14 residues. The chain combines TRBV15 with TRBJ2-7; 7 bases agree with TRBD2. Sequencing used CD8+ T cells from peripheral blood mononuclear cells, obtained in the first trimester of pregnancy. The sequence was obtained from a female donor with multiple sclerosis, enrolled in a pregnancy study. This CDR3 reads CATSGLAGAYEQYF. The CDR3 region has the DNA TGTGCCACCAGCGGTCTGGCGGGAGCTTACGAGCAGTACTTC.